There are a few counts of the clone carrying this TCR beta chain. Antigen unknown. Time point of the sample: patch test 1, 2 weeks after DPC sensitization. Regarding treatment: therapeutic diphenylcyclopropenone sensitization with weekly scalp DPC. This specimen belongs to a study of human T cells and chemical hapten exposure. Study observations and caveats: TCRs above 1 in 1000 frequency stayed constant with DPC sensitization.

TCRdb recomputed calls from the RACE reads with MiXCR, one row per CDR3 protein. The table has 340,000 or so distinct CDR3 sequences, roughly 6.9% seen once. The CDR3 extends over 17 amino acids. V was clipped by 5 bases and J by 6 bases; unmatched bases: 15. Germline V lookup: CDR1 SEHNR, CDR2 FQNEAQ (reference sequence). The source was whole blood, collected in connection with sensitization to the hapten diphenylcyclopropenone (DPC). The chain joins TRBV7-9 to TRBJ2-2; 7 bases fit TRBD1. The sequence derives from a young woman with alopecia areata. Some clones in this sample may be carry-over from other donors' samples. The CDR3 loop reads CASSQGGLTPSPGELFF. In nucleotides, the CDR3 is TGTGCCAGCAGCCAAGGGGGCTTAACCCCGTCCCCCGGGGAGCTGTTTTTT.